A single TCR beta chain is shown here with its context. Its antigen is not identified. The PCR used 60 Vbeta and 13 Jbeta primers. Repertoires were generated with immunoSEQ multiplex PCR, while TCRdb's copy carries only in-frame clones and drops some. Of approximately 110,000 clones listed, approximately 82% are singletons. V shed 0 bases, J shed 1 base, and the junction held 1 base outside the gene matches. Germline assignment: CDR1 MRHNA and CDR2 SNTAGT. CDR3 length: 16 amino acids. This sample is drawn from a study of cytomegalovirus exposure and HLA in healthy donors. Overall study results and limits: The authors later linked a missense DCLRE1C variant to TCR beta V- and J-gene trimming. Sequencing depth across donors, presence/absence analyses assumed, was roughly uniform. Previous analysis showed most TCR beta V segments were productive about 87% or about 30% of the time. Many donors carried some public TCRs, although rarity characterized most TCR sequences.

Sequenced sample: PBMCs. V gene TRBV6-4 combines with J gene TRBJ2-1; the match to TRBD1 covers 9 bases. This receptor was identified in a man aged 35 to 55 in good health and CMV-seropositive. The CDR3 loop reads CASSDSGQGSYNEQFF. CDR3 coding DNA: TGTGCCAGCAGTGACTCGGGACAGGGTTCCTACAATGAGCAGTTCTTC.